The rows below give T cell receptor beta chains drawn from one sample of a study of cytomegalovirus exposure and HLA in healthy donors. Clones were sequenced by immunoSEQ multiplex PCR, and TCRdb holds only the in-frame ones, with some missing. This sample yields about 200,000 clones, of which around 76% are seen a single time; around 1.9% belongs to the top ten. Sequenced material: PBMCs. These receptors were taken from a young man in good health and CMV-seronegative. Both conserved end residues are part of each CDR3. The order of the fields is J gene, V gene, clone size, D gene, CDR3 DNA, CDR3 protein. A D gene is named only where the DNA matches it firmly. Some rows have no size entry. The others give once, few or many, or a class for an expanded clone.

>TRBJ1-6|TRBV6-1|few|NA
TGTGCCAGCAGTCAGGGTAATTCACCCCTCCACTTT
CASSQGNSPLHF
>TRBJ1-4|TRBV6-5|NA|TRBD1
TGTGCCAGCAGTTACTCAAAGGACAGGGGGCGTCTAAAACTGTTTTTT
CASSYSKDRGRLKLFF
>TRBJ2-1|TRBV19|NA|NA
TGTGCCAGTAGTATCCCAGGGGTAGACAATGAGCAGTTCTTC
CASSIPGVDNEQFF
>TRBJ2-1|TRBV28|NA|TRBD2
TGTGCCAGCAGCCGGACAGGACTAGCGGGATACAATGAGCAGTTCTTC
CASSRTGLAGYNEQFF
>TRBJ2-7|TRBV30|NA|NA
TGTGCCTGGAGATACCGCGGCGGGGCCTACGAGCAGTACTTC
CAWRYRGGAYEQYF
>TRBJ2-2|TRBV28|NA|NA
TGTGCCAGCAGTTTAAGGTCCCGGGAGAGGAACGGGGAGCTGTTTTTT
CASSLRSRERNGELFF
>TRBJ1-4|TRBV7-9|NA|TRBD1
TGTGCCAGCAGCTCTCGCCAGGGGGCGAATGAAAAACTGTTTTTT
CASSSRQGANEKLFF
>TRBJ2-7|TRBV13|once|NA
TGTGCCAGCAGCTTAGGCCGTCAGAACGAGCAGTACTTC
CASSLGRQNEQYF
>TRBJ2-3|TRBV2|NA|NA
TGTGCATTGTACTGGAGCACAGATACGCAGTATTTT
CALYWSTDTQYF
>TRBJ2-5|TRBV5-5|NA|NA
TGTGCCAGCAGCTTGGCCCCAACTGTCGGAGAGACCCAGTACTTC
CASSLAPTVGETQYF
>TRBJ1-2|TRBV5-5|once|NA
TGTGCCAGCAGCCCTGGGGGCAGGATGACTGAGGGCTACACCTTC
CASSPGGRMTEGYTF
>TRBJ1-1|TRBV25-1|NA|NA
TGTGCCAGCAGTGAATGGGGGGAAACTGAAGCTTTCTTT
CASSEWGETEAFF
>TRBJ2-2|TRBV18|once|NA
TGTGCCAGCCATATACAGAAACACGGGGAGCTGTTTTTT
CASHIQKHGELFF
>TRBJ2-3|TRBV4-1|NA|NA
TGCGCCAGCAGCCAAGAGTTGGGGCAGGGAGGAAGGTCAGATACGCAGTATTTT
CASSQELGQGGRSDTQYF
>TRBJ2-1|TRBV30|few|NA
TGTGCCTGGAGTGGACAGAGAGTTAACAATGAGCAGTTCTTC
CAWSGQRVNNEQFF
>TRBJ2-1|TRBV7-2|once|TRBD2
TGTGCCAGCTCCGTAGCGGGAGGGCCGGGATACAATGAGCAGTTCTTC
CASSVAGGPGYNEQFF
>TRBJ1-4|TRBV6-5|few|NA
TGTGCCAGCAGTTACTCGGGCCAGAATGAAAAACTGTTTTTT
CASSYSGQNEKLFF
>TRBJ2-7|TRBV6-1|NA|NA
TGTGCCAGCAGAGCAGGGTTCGAGCAGTACTTC
CASRAGFEQYF
>TRBJ2-5|TRBV9|NA|TRBD2
TGTGCCAGCAGCGTAGCCGGGACTAGCGCACCAGGAACCCAGTACTTC
CASSVAGTSAPGTQYF
>TRBJ2-7|TRBV28|NA|NA
TGTGCCAGCAGTTTAACAGGGTCCTACGAGCAGTACTTC
CASSLTGSYEQYF
>TRBJ2-2|TRBV28|NA|NA
TGTGCCAGCAGTCTTTACCGGACTCCTGGGGAGCTGTTTTTT
CASSLYRTPGELFF
>TRBJ2-7|TRBV27|NA|TRBD1
TGTGCCAGCAGTTCCAGGACAGGGAACTACGAGCAGTACTTC
CASSSRTGNYEQYF
>TRBJ2-3|TRBV28|NA|NA
TGTGCCAGCAGCCGAACGGTTTCTACGCAGTATTTT
CASSRTVSTQYF
>TRBJ2-4|TRBV5-1|NA|TRBD1
TGCGCCAGCAGCATGGGACAGGGATTAAGCATTCAGTACTTC
CASSMGQGLSIQYF
>TRBJ1-2|TRBV4-1|NA|TRBD1
TGCGCCAGCAGCCAGGGGACAGGGGGCAGAAACTATGGCTACACCTTC
CASSQGTGGRNYGYTF
>TRBJ1-2|TRBV6-5|NA|NA
TGTGCCAGCAGCAGATACGTAGCCGCTAACTATGGCTACACCTTC
CASSRYVAANYGYTF
>TRBJ1-1|TRBV6-5|few|NA
TGTGCCAGCAGTTACGAGAGGGCGGACACTGAAGCTTTCTTT
CASSYERADTEAFF
>TRBJ1-3|TRBV6-5|NA|NA
TGTGCCAGCAGCCCCACAGGTTCCGGAAACACCATATATTTT
CASSPTGSGNTIYF
>TRBJ2-1|TRBV4-1|NA|NA
TGCGCCAGCAGCCAGCAACTTAGGCGGGGCGGTGAGCAGTTCTTC
CASSQQLRRGGEQFF
>TRBJ2-7|TRBV6-5|NA|NA
TGTGCCAGCAGTTACGGTCAGGGGCCCACCATTTACGAGCAGTACTTC
CASSYGQGPTIYEQYF
>TRBJ1-1|TRBV11-3|few|NA
TGTGCCAGCAGCTTCGAGAACCCCATGGCAGGGAACACTGAAGCTTTCTTT
CASSFENPMAGNTEAFF
>TRBJ2-6|TRBV6-4|NA|TRBD1
TGTGCCAGCAGTGTACAGACAGGGGGTATGTCTGGGGCCAACGTCCTGACTTTC
CASSVQTGGMSGANVLTF
>TRBJ2-2|TRBV25-1|NA|NA
TGTGCCAGCAGTGAAGTTAACGGGGAGCTGTTCTTT
CASSEVNGELFF
>TRBJ1-1|TRBV5-6|NA|NA
TGTGCCAGCAGCTTAGGGGTGGTCGCTGAAGCTTTCTTT
CASSLGVVAEAFF
>TRBJ2-5|TRBV4-2|NA|NA
TGTGCCAGCAGCCAAGATCTGCAGGGCCTAGGCGGAGAGACCCAGTACTTC
CASSQDLQGLGGETQYF
>TRBJ2-7|TRBV7-7|NA|NA
TGTGCCAGCAGCGCGGGTATTTCGGACGAGCAGTACTTC
CASSAGISDEQYF
>TRBJ1-2|TRBV27|NA|NA
TGTGCCAGCAGTTTTTCCTCGGGCTATGGCTACACCTTC
CASSFSSGYGYTF
>TRBJ2-1|TRBV5-1|few|TRBD1
TGCGCCAGCAGCTTGGGACAGGGCTACAATGAGCAGTTCTTC
CASSLGQGYNEQFF
>TRBJ2-3|TRBV6-5|NA|NA
TGTGCCAGCAGTACGAACAGGTTAGGGTCAGATACGCAGTATTTT
CASSTNRLGSDTQYF
>TRBJ1-4|TRBV2|NA|NA
TGTGCCAGCAAGGGGCTATTCAGAGAAAAACTGTTTTTT
CASKGLFREKLFF
>TRBJ2-7|TRBV27|once|TRBD2
TGTGCCAGCAGCCCACTAGCGGGAGGCACCTACGAGCAGTACTTC
CASSPLAGGTYEQYF
>TRBJ2-6|TRBV9|NA|TRBD1
TGTGCCAGCAGCGCCGACCCAACAGGGGTCGGGGCCAACGTCCTGACTTTC
CASSADPTGVGANVLTF
>TRBJ2-1|TRBV15|NA|NA
TGTGCCACCAGCAGAGATAGCAGTGAGCAGTTCTTC
CATSRDSSEQFF
>TRBJ2-7|TRBV5-1|NA|NA
TGCGCCAGCAGCTTGTTCCCCGCCTTGCAGATCCAGGGGTTGAGCTCCTACGAGCAGTACTTC
CASSLFPALQIQGLSSYEQYF
>TRBJ2-7|TRBV5-6|NA|NA
TGTGCCAGCAGCTTGGACCAGCGGAGCGAGCAGTACTTC
CASSLDQRSEQYF
>TRBJ1-1|TRBV19|few|NA
TGTGCCAGTAGTATATTCGGGACTGAAGCTTTCTTT
CASSIFGTEAFF
>TRBJ2-7|TRBV6-5|once|NA
TGTGCCAGCAGTTACTCGAGGATAGGATCCATTAGCGAGCAGTACTTC
CASSYSRIGSISEQYF
>TRBJ2-5|TRBV7-9|NA|NA
TGTGCCAGCAGCTTAGTATTCAGCGGTGAAGAGACCCAGTACTTC
CASSLVFSGEETQYF
>TRBJ2-4|TRBV29-1|few|NA
TGCAGCGTTGAAAGGAGGGGCACTGGCAAAAACATTCAGTACTTC
CSVERRGTGKNIQYF
>TRBJ1-1|TRBV10-2|NA|NA
TGCGCCAGCAGGCGAGGCAGCATGAACACTGAAGCTTTCTTT
CASRRGSMNTEAFF
>TRBJ2-2|TRBV5-4|NA|TRBD2
TGTGCCAGCAGCACCCAGCGGGAATTGGACACCGGGGAGCTGTTTTTT
CASSTQRELDTGELFF
>TRBJ1-1|TRBV30|NA|NA
TGTGCCTGGATGATTAGCTTGAACACTGAAGCTTTCTTT
CAWMISLNTEAFF
>TRBJ2-7|TRBV5-5|few|NA
TGTGCCAGCAGCTATATCAGTCCGACCTACGAGCAGTACTTC
CASSYISPTYEQYF
>TRBJ2-2|TRBV18|NA|NA
TGTGCCAGCTCACCAAGCCGTCTACAGGCCAACACCGGGGAGCTGTTTTTT
CASSPSRLQANTGELFF
>TRBJ1-6|TRBV6-5|NA|TRBD1
TGTGCCAGCCGGAGATCCGGGACAGGGGGATCACCCCTCCACTTT
CASRRSGTGGSPLHF